This T cell receptor (beta chain) stems from a study of beta chain features in type 1 diabetes. Study-wide results and limits: Reduced insertions and increased deletions marked VDJ junctions in type 1 diabetes patients.

Since all of the isolated RNA was reverse transcribed, expressed TCRB transcripts were what got sequenced. Using immunoSEQ multiplex PCR, the repertoire was profiled, and TCRdb retains in-frame clones only, with some absent. The sample holds about 260,000 clones, under 70% seen once. Every sorted population was more than 95% pure. V was trimmed by 0 bases and J by 5 bases, leaving 8 bases between them. The CDR3 totals 13 residues. CDR1 SGHRS and CDR2 YFSETQ come from the germline V gene. This clone was counted a few times. Its antigen is unknown. The gene calls are TRBV5-1 and TRBJ2-5, with a possible D match to TRBD2 (6 bases). Sequencing was performed on naive CD4+ T cells from blood. This receptor was obtained from a man aged 25 to 40 in good health. In DNA form, the CDR3 reads TGCGCCAGCAGCTTGGCGGAGGGCGAGACCCAGTACTTC. Amino acids: CASSLAEGETQYF.